What follows is one T cell receptor beta chain and its context. The assay was immunoSEQ multiplex PCR, and TCRdb's table has in-frame clones only and misses some. This table has under 75,000 clones, about four fifths appearing once. The CDR3 runs 14 residues. V lost 3 bases, J lost 1 base, and 2 bases stayed unmatched. Looked up from germline, CDR1 is SGHNT and CDR2 is YYREEE (reference sequence). The data derive from a study of OX40 agonist ivuxolimab in advanced cancers. The sample in question was CD4+ or CD8+ T cells sorted from blood, obtained in a trial of the OX40 agonist ivuxolimab. This clonotype was sampled from an adult with an advanced solid tumor such as melanoma, head and neck, liver or kidney cancer. This chain joins TRBV5-4 and TRBJ2-5, with 8 bases matching TRBD1. Here the CDR3 reads CASSSGQAQETQYF. DNA of the CDR3: TGTGCCAGCAGCTCGGGACAGGCCCAAGAGACCCAGTACTTC.